The present entry profiles one TCR beta chain with its context. The antigen is not known. This sample was taken from a study of cytomegalovirus exposure and HLA in healthy donors. Findings and limits, study-wide: Some TCR beta chains (over 150 of them) were listed as cytomegalovirus-associated. TCR beta V- and J-gene trimming was later associated with a missense DCLRE1C variant. Sequencing likely produced, as an artifact, a cluster of highly shared sequence variants.

The PCR made use of 60 Vbeta and 13 Jbeta primers. TCRdb's copy holds only in-frame clones and misses some; the assay was immunoSEQ multiplex PCR. The sample consists of about 150,000 clones, around 80% of them appearing once. Losses at the gene ends were 0 bases for V and 10 bases for J; bases not matched to a gene: 8. The CDR3 has 15 amino acids. In germline, CDR1 is MGHRA, CDR2 YSYEKL. V gene TRBV4-1 combines with J gene TRBJ2-1; 8 nucleotides line up with TRBD1. The receptor comes from a man aged 30 to 39 in good health and CMV-seropositive. The material sequenced was PBMCs. Here the CDR3 DNA reads TGCGCCAGCAGCCAAGAGTGGCAGGGGGCTCGAGAGCAGTTCTTC. It encodes CASSQEWQGAREQFF.